Each of the 3 T cell receptor beta chains below was sequenced from the same sample in a study of blood T cell repertoires in COVID-19. Data came from immunoSEQ multiplex PCR; TCRdb stores just in-frame clones and leaves some out. This sample carries 250,000 or so clones, 70% to 90% of them seen once, and the ten largest clones take over 1.1%. The material sequenced was peripheral blood. The receptor source for this set is a man aged 80 or over with acute or convalescent COVID-19.

This chain connects TRBV19 to TRBJ1-4; possibly TRBD1 for D (6 bases). Trimming pared 7 bases from V and 0 bases from J, leaving 15 bases between. CDR1 is LNHDA, CDR2 SQIVND, per germline (reference sequence). CDR3 length equals 16 residues. The DNA for the CDR3 is TGTGCCAGTACCTCTCAGGGGTATGCAACTAATGAAAAACTGTTTTTT. As protein: CASTSQGYATNEKLFF.

The sample holds one count of this clone. This sequence joins TRBV15 and TRBJ2-5; TRBD1 aligns across 8 bases. V lost 6 bases, J lost 4 bases, and 4 bases stayed unmatched. The length of the CDR3 is 13 residues. In germline, CDR1 is LNHNV, CDR2 YYDKDF (reference sequence). The CDR3 sequence is CATRTGVGETQYF. The CDR3 DNA follows: TGTGCCACCAGGACAGGGGTAGGAGAGACCCAGTACTTC.

The count of this clone is one. The chain uses TRBV9 and TRBJ2-1; 7 nucleotides match TRBD2. V was clipped by 2 bases and J by 8 bases; unmatched bases: 13. The CDR3 covers 16 residues. The V gene's germline CDR1 is SGDLS and CDR2 YYNGEE. Written as DNA, the CDR3 is TGTGCCAGCAGCGTGGTGACGGGAAACCGGGGGGATGAGCAGTTCTTC. Translated: CASSVVTGNRGDEQFF. Complete variable domain (other parts from reference TRBV9 and TRBJ2-1): DSGVTQTPKHLITATGQRVTLRCSPRSGDLSVYWYQQSLDQGLQFLIQYYNGEERAKGNILERFSAQQFPDLHSELNLSSLELGDSALYFCASSVVTGNRGDEQFFGPGTRLTVL.